This TCR beta chain is drawn from a study of shared clonotypes between healthy human individuals. As for the study in general: Three plates were used per donor for CD4 naive, three for CD4 memory, two for CD8 naive and one for CD8 memory.

Profiled with immunoSEQ multiplex PCR; TCRdb holds only in-frame clones, not every one. Of approximately 1,000,000 clones listed, more than 75% were seen once; the top ten hold approximately 0.52%. Trimming took off 4 bases at V and 3 bases at J, with 16 bases between the two ends. CDR1 is SGHRS and CDR2 is YFSETQ in the germline V gene. This CDR3 comprises 15 residues. Notes on this clone: The target antigen is unknown.

General study findings and limits: Blood was the only sampled material, and tissue repertoires likely differ.

Sample: memory CD4+ T cells from PBMCs. Stated subset: CD45RA-negative fraction. The chain joins TRBV5-1 to TRBJ2-5; either TRBD1 or TRBD2 may supply D (6 bases each). The TCR comes from a man younger than 35 in good health. Some clones in this sample may be carry-over from other donors' samples. This CDR3 is CASSPSWGAEETQYF. CDR3 coding DNA: TGCGCCAGCAGCCCGAGCTGGGGGGCCGAAGAGACCCAGTACTTC.